A selection of T cell receptor beta chains follows, all from one sample in a study of Ad26.COV2.S vaccination and SARS-CoV-2 variants. Data came from immunoSEQ multiplex PCR; TCRdb stores just in-frame clones and leaves some out. The data show about 460,000 clones, approximately 90% seen once. The starting material was peripheral blood, obtained in a trial of Ad26.COV2.S vaccine versus placebo. The receptor source for this set is a person between 18 and 59 years old who received the Ad26.COV2.S COVID-19 vaccine or a placebo. Both conserved end residues are part of each CDR3. The D gene is left open where the match is weak. Some rows have no size entry. The others give once, few or many, or a class for an expanded clone.

>TRBV5-1|TRBJ2-2|NA|TRBD1
TGCGCCAGCCACAGGGACAGGGTGTCTGCCGGGGAGCTGTTTTTT
CASHRDRVSAGELFF
>TRBV6-6|TRBJ2-5|NA|NA
TGTGCCAGCAGAGATGTCGGCCTTTCGGAGACCCAGTACTTC
CASRDVGLSETQYF
>TRBV6-2/TRBV6-3|TRBJ1-1|NA|NA
TGTGCCAGCAGTCGGCCGTCAATGAACACTGAAGCTTTCTTT
CASSRPSMNTEAFF
>TRBV3-1/TRBV3-2|TRBJ2-7|few|NA
TGTGCCAGCAGCCAAGCGTCTGGACGCTACGAGCAGTACTTC
CASSQASGRYEQYF
>TRBV6-1|TRBJ2-1|NA|NA
TGTGCCAGCAGTGAGATGGAATACAATGAGCAGTTCTTC
CASSEMEYNEQFF
>TRBV14|TRBJ2-3|once|NA
TGTGCCAGCAGCCTCTTTTCGTTTGGCGGCACAGATACGCAGTATTTT
CASSLFSFGGTDTQYF
>TRBV7-2|TRBJ1-4|once|NA
TGTGCCAGCAGCTTGGAAGGGTTTGAAAAACTGTTTTTT
CASSLEGFEKLFF
>TRBV5-1|TRBJ1-2|NA|NA
TGCGCCAGCACCCCAGGGTACAACTATGGCTACACCTTC
CASTPGYNYGYTF
>TRBV5-1|TRBJ1-4|NA|NA
TGCGCCAGCAGCTTGGAAGGGGTCAGTAATGAAAAACTGTTTTTT
CASSLEGVSNEKLFF
>TRBV11-3|TRBJ2-5|NA|NA
TGTGCCAGCAGCCCAGGGAGGGGGGGCCTATCTGAGACCCAGTACTTC
CASSPGRGGLSETQYF
>TRBV6-5|TRBJ2-7|NA|NA
TGTGCCAGCAGTTACGTCCGGGACACAGCCTACGAGCAGTACTTC
CASSYVRDTAYEQYF
>TRBV19|TRBJ2-6|NA|NA
TGTGCCAGTAGTTTACAGGCTTCTGGGGCCAACGTCCTGACTTTC
CASSLQASGANVLTF
>TRBV27|TRBJ2-7|NA|TRBD1
TGTGCCAGCAGTTTAGACAGGGCCTCCTACGAGCAGTACTTC
CASSLDRASYEQYF
>TRBV4-3|TRBJ1-1|NA|NA
TGCGCCAGCAGCCTCGTTAAGGGGTACACTGAAGCTTTCTTT
CASSLVKGYTEAFF
>TRBV9|TRBJ1-2|NA|NA
TGTGCCAGCAGCACCCGACAGGCCTGGGGCTACACCTTC
CASSTRQAWGYTF
>TRBV9|TRBJ2-3|NA|TRBD2
TGTGCCAGCAGCGTGGGCGGGAGGACAGATACGCAGTATTTT
CASSVGGRTDTQYF
>TRBV7-2|TRBJ2-7|NA|TRBD1
TGTGCCAGCAGCTTAGTTATGGGACAGGGGGACTACGAGCAGTACTTC
CASSLVMGQGDYEQYF
>TRBV6-1|TRBJ2-6|NA|NA
TGTGCCAGCAGTGAAAGGGGCTCTGGGGCCAACGTCCTGACTTTC
CASSERGSGANVLTF
>TRBV20-1|TRBJ2-7|NA|NA
TGCAGTGCTAGTACGCTAGCCTCGTACGAGCAGTACTTC
CSASTLASYEQYF
>TRBV11-2|TRBJ2-7|NA|NA
TGTGCCAGCAGCTACCGGGACAATATCTACGAGCAGTACTTC
CASSYRDNIYEQYF
>TRBV20-1|TRBJ1-1|NA|TRBD1
TGCAGTGCTAGTAAGGGCGGGACAGGGGCGAACACTGAAGCTTTCTTT
CSASKGGTGANTEAFF
>TRBV11-1|TRBJ2-7|NA|NA
TGTGCCAGCAGCTACCTTGGAGTCTACGAGCAGTACTTC
CASSYLGVYEQYF
>TRBV29-1|TRBJ1-4|once|TRBD1
TGCAGCGCGGGACAGGGTGAAGAAAAACTGTTTTTT
CSAGQGEEKLFF
>TRBV3-1/TRBV3-2|TRBJ2-5|NA|NA
TGTGCCAGCAGCCAATATCGTTTGTACTTC
CASSQYRLYF
>TRBV9|TRBJ2-1|NA|NA
TGTGCCAGCAGCGTACTCCTAGCGTCGGCCGATGAGCAGTTCTTC
CASSVLLASADEQFF
>TRBV5-8|TRBJ1-1|NA|NA
TGTGCCAGCAGTCGTCCCACCGGGACAAATGAAGCTTTCTTT
CASSRPTGTNEAFF
>TRBV24-1|TRBJ2-1|NA|NA
TGTGCCACCAGTGACGTCGACGGTCGTGAGCAGTTCTTC
CATSDVDGREQFF
>TRBV6-5|TRBJ2-3|NA|TRBD2
TGTGCCAGCAGTTACAAGCGGGGTTACGATACGCAGTATTTT
CASSYKRGYDTQYF
>TRBV2|TRBJ1-3|few|TRBD1
TGTGCCAGCAGGCTTCTCGGGACAGATAAGATTGGGACCATATATTTT
CASRLLGTDKIGTIYF